This T cell receptor beta chain was retrieved from a study of shared clonotypes between healthy human individuals. Study at large: A few men and a couple of women, aged 18 to 49, were donors.

The ends were cut back, 1 base at V and 2 bases at J, with 8 bases in the middle. The CDR3 length is 14 residues. Germline CDR1 and CDR2: MDHEN and SYDVKM. Study results and limitations: Several donors held 4.5% to 5% of naive CD4 clonotypes in common.

A word on this clone: What it recognizes is unknown.

When replicate PCRs were run on sorted subsets, they used roughly 0.2 ug DNA, about 30,000 T cell genomes. Profiled with immunoSEQ multiplex PCR; TCRdb holds only in-frame clones, not every one. Among 2 million to 2.5 million clones listed, approximately 94% were seen once. The specimen was naive CD4+ T cells from PBMCs. As for subset: CD45RA+ positively selected. The V gene is TRBV28, the J gene TRBJ1-1, with D hard to call. The TCR was taken from a man aged 18-30 years in good health. Some clones in this sample may be carry-over from other donors' samples. In DNA form, the CDR3 reads TGTGCCAGCAGTTTATCACCCTACAACACTGAAGCTTTCTTT. Translated: CASSLSPYNTEAFF.